A few counts support the clone carrying this T cell receptor (beta chain). Its antigen is unidentified. The data were taken from a study of cytomegalovirus exposure and HLA in healthy donors. Study-wide results and limits: By a later analysis, the bulk of CMV-associated TCR beta chains appeared HLA-restricted. A later look showed TCR association rates differing by HLA locus, highest for DRB1 and lowest for HLA-C. Accounts indicate the classifier identified cytomegalovirus status with strong specificity and sensitivity.

The CDR3 covers 13 residues. Deletions cut 5 bases from V and 3 bases from J, with 11 bases between. CDR1 and CDR2 (germline): SGHTA, FQGTGA. Primers: 60 Vbeta forward and 13 Jbeta reverse. Some clones are missing from TCRdb's copy, which holds only in-frame ones; the method was immunoSEQ multiplex PCR. The repertoire holds about 140,000 clones, with just over 70% as singletons. The source is a young woman in good health and CMV-seronegative. The rearrangement joins TRBV7-3 to TRBJ2-7; a possible D gene is TRBD2 (5 bases). Sequencing was done on a sample of PBMCs. CDR3 residues: CASSGGAGYEQYF. CDR3 nucleotides: TGTGCCAGCAGCGGAGGTGCGGGCTACGAGCAGTACTTC.